The next 24 T cell receptor beta chains were all read from a single sample in a study of T cells after posttransplantation cyclophosphamide. Generated by immunoSEQ multiplex PCR, the TCRdb table keeps only in-frame clones and is missing some. The data contain about 36,000 clones, just under 80% of them seen just once; the ten biggest clones take up roughly 8.1%. Treatment was busulfan-fludarabine conditioning, a marrow graft, and cyclophosphamide on days +3 and +4. Here the sequenced sample was CD4+ T cells sorted from blood, taken around 2,000 days after a stem cell transplant with posttransplant cyclophosphamide. Source of these receptors: a female patient aged 40 to 55 who received an allogeneic stem cell transplant from a related donor, was CMV-positive, and had no GVHD. Some T cells may originate from the graft donor.

The chain uses TRBV7-2 and TRBJ1-2; D is possibly TRBD1 (6 bases). This CDR3 is built from 15 residues. Trimming stripped 1 base from V and 8 bases from J, with 17 bases between. Germline V CDR1 and CDR2: SGHTA, FQGNSA. The DNA for the CDR3 is TGTGCCAGCAGCTTAGATTTGGGGGACAACAGCGGCTACACCTTC. This gives the protein CASSLDLGDNSGYTF.

There are a few counts of this clone. V and J are TRBV28 and TRBJ1-5; 9 bases line up with TRBD1. Germline V gene data show CDR1 as MDHEN and CDR2 as SYDVKM. V lost 4 bases and J lost 4; bases outside the gene matches: 8. The CDR3 is made up of 16 amino acids. The CDR3 loop is CASSSIDRGSNQPQHF. The CDR3 nucleotides read TGTGCCAGCAGTTCCATCGACAGGGGGAGTAATCAGCCCCAGCATTTT.

J is TRBJ2-4 and V is TRBV4-1, with 9 positions matching TRBD2. The CDR3 has 21 amino acids. Germline V CDR1 and CDR2: MGHRA, YSYEKL. With 4 bases clipped from V and 1 base from J, the junction kept 20 bases outside the gene matches. CDR3 coding DNA: TGCGCCAGCAGCCCCCTTGGACTAGCGCTTCTTAACCAGGAGGCCAAAAACATTCAGTACTTC. This translates into CASSPLGLALLNQEAKNIQYF.

This clone came up once. The chain has TRBV7-9 and TRBJ1-5; a possible D gene is TRBD1 (5 bases). The CDR3 consists of 15 residues. V was clipped by 1 base and J by 2 bases, with 9 bases between them. Germline values: CDR1 SEHNR, CDR2 FQNEAQ (reference sequence). CDR3 region: CASSLGWGGNQPQHF. CDR3 nucleotide sequence: TGTGCCAGCAGCTTAGGGTGGGGGGGCAATCAGCCCCAGCATTTT.

The CDR3 protein is CASSVETPSGLGSYNEQFF. The CDR3 DNA reads TGTGCCAGCAGCGTGGAAACCCCCTCTGGCCTCGGGTCCTACAATGAGCAGTTCTTC. The chain combines TRBV7-2 with TRBJ2-1; D is ambiguous. CDR1 and CDR2 (germline): SGHTA, FQGNSA. V was cut by 5 bases and J by 1 base, with 24 bases left in between. The CDR3 has 19 residues.

The rearrangement joins TRBV6-1 to TRBJ1-3; D not resolved. Trimming cost V 7 bases and J 8 bases, with 6 bases left between them. Germline V gene data show CDR1 as MNHNS and CDR2 as SASEGT. This CDR3 region has 10 residues. The CDR3 region is CASIGHTIYF. The CDR3 DNA follows: TGTGCCAGCATTGGCCACACCATATATTTT.

The rearrangement uses TRBV7-9 and TRBJ1-3; 7 bases map to TRBD1. Germline V gene data show CDR1 as SEHNR and CDR2 as FQNEAQ (reference sequence). J lost 3 bases, V lost 5 bases, and 7 bases had no gene match. This CDR3 has 15 residues. CDR3 coding DNA: TGTGCCAGCAGCCCGACAGGGCGGGTTGGAAACACCATATATTTT. It specifies CASSPTGRVGNTIYF.

The rearrangement joins TRBV9 to TRBJ2-6; TRBD1 matches 10 bases. The J segment lost 2 bases and the V segment lost 2 bases, leaving 7 bases of the junction unmatched. From germline, CDR1 is SGDLS and CDR2 YYNGEE. The CDR3 covers 18 residues. CDR3 protein: CASSVRDRGITGANVLTF. CDR3 coding DNA: TGTGCCAGCAGCGTCCGGGACAGGGGAATAACTGGGGCCAACGTCCTGACTTTC.

The V call is TRBV5-1, the J call TRBJ2-7, with 12 bases fitting TRBD2. With 3 bases clipped from V and 4 bases from J, the junction kept 5 bases outside the gene matches. Germline V gene data show CDR1 as SGHRS and CDR2 as YFSETQ. This CDR3 has 15 residues. Written as DNA, the CDR3 is TGCGCCAGCAGCTACGGACTAGCGGGGTCATACGAGCAGTACTTC. It encodes CASSYGLAGSYEQYF.

The chain links TRBV7-9 to TRBJ1-1; 9 bases match TRBD1. The CDR3 spans 14 residues. The J segment lost 7 bases and the V segment lost 5 bases, leaving 8 bases of the junction unmatched. CDR1 and CDR2 (germline): SEHNR, FQNEAQ (reference sequence). The CDR3 sequence is CASSRDREGGEAFF. The CDR3 DNA is TGTGCCAGCAGCCGGGACAGGGAAGGAGGTGAAGCTTTCTTT.

CDR3 amino acids: CASSKGGGGGQPQHF. The CDR3 DNA is TGTGCCAGTAGTAAAGGTGGGGGCGGGGGTCAGCCCCAGCATTTT. The V call is TRBV19, the J call TRBJ1-5, with D tentatively TRBD1 (6 bases). The CDR3 extends over 15 amino acids. Germline assignment: CDR1 LNHDA and CDR2 SQIVND (reference sequence). Deletions cut 4 bases from V and 6 bases from J, with 16 bases between.

The genes are TRBV5-6 and TRBJ2-7; 9 bases map to TRBD1. The V gene end was trimmed by 3 bases and the J gene end by 1 base; junction bases not matched to a gene: 5. CDR1 SGHDT and CDR2 YYEEEE come from the germline V gene. The CDR3 covers 15 residues. The CDR3, as DNA: TGTGCCAGCAGCTCTACGGGACAGGGATCCTACGAGCAGTACTTC. This gives the protein CASSSTGQGSYEQYF.

The J gene is TRBJ2-1, the V gene TRBV7-8, with unresolved D. This CDR3 spans 11 amino acids. Trimming took 3 bases from V and 5 from J, leaving 2 bases between them. From germline, CDR1 is SGHVS and CDR2 FQNEAQ. This CDR3 reads CASSFDNEQFF. In DNA, the CDR3 is TGTGCCAGCAGCTTCGACAATGAGCAGTTCTTC.

The V and J genes are TRBV27 and TRBJ1-2; D gene ambiguous. V dropped 3 bases and J dropped 4 bases, with 9 bases sitting between them. The CDR3 totals 13 residues. The germline V gene encodes CDR1 MNHEY and CDR2 SMNVEV (reference sequence). The CDR3 loop reads CASSFRGSYGYTF. The CDR3 nucleotides are TGTGCCAGCAGTTTTAGAGGCAGCTATGGCTACACCTTC.

The J gene is TRBJ2-7, the V gene TRBV27, with 8 bases that match TRBD1. This CDR3 is built from 14 residues. Germline V lookup: CDR1 MNHEY, CDR2 SMNVEV (reference sequence). Trimming cost V 6 bases and J 2 bases; bases outside gene matches: 6. CDR3 nucleotides: TGTGCCAGCAGCCGATTGGACAGGGCCTACGAGCAGTACTTC. It is translated as CASSRLDRAYEQYF.

This chain uses TRBV18 with TRBJ2-1, with TRBD1 as a possible D gene (5 bases). This CDR3 comprises 13 residues. Trimming left V 3 bases short and J 6 bases short, with 9 bases between. Germline lookup yields CDR1 KGHSH and CDR2 LQKENI. The CDR3 spells CASSPLDSNEQFF. As DNA, the CDR3 is TGTGCCAGCTCACCTTTAGACAGCAATGAGCAGTTCTTC.

A few counts support this clone. This rearrangement joins TRBV6-5 to TRBJ2-7, with D maybe TRBD1 (6 bases). From germline, CDR1 is MNHEY and CDR2 SVGAGI. This CDR3 is 14 amino acids long. Trimming removed 6 bases from V and 4 bases from J, with 16 bases in between. The DNA for the CDR3 is TGTGCCAGCAGACGTGACAGGAACGTATACGAGCAGTACTTC. The encoded protein is CASRRDRNVYEQYF.

V gene TRBV19 combines with J gene TRBJ2-7, with a tentative D call TRBD2 (5 bases). The germline V gene has CDR1 LNHDA and CDR2 SQIVND (reference sequence). The V end lost 5 bases, the J end lost 3 bases, and 17 bases lay between the germline ends. The CDR3 extends over 15 amino acids. The CDR3 DNA is TGTGCCAGTAGTTCGCCCGGGGTTAAAAACTACGAGCAGTACTTC. Its translation: CASSSPGVKNYEQYF.

V and J are TRBV4-2 and TRBJ2-3, with 9 bases identical to TRBD2. The CDR3 has 16 residues. Germline loops: CDR1 LGHNA, CDR2 YNFKEQ. V dropped 0 bases and J dropped 2; count of bases not matched to a gene: 3. This chain's CDR3 is CASSQEKRGATDTQYF. The CDR3 nucleotides read TGTGCCAGCAGCCAAGAAAAGCGGGGGGCCACAGATACGCAGTATTTT.

The chain combines TRBV18 with TRBJ2-7; 7 bases map to TRBD1. CDR1 KGHSH and CDR2 LQKENI come from the germline V gene. The CDR3 runs 13 residues. V shed 1 base and J 6 bases; nucleotides not matched to a gene: 3. The CDR3 bases are TGTGCCAGCTCACCACAGGGGGCTGTCGAGCAGTACTTC. Protein product: CASSPQGAVEQYF.

This chain joins TRBV19 and TRBJ1-1; 8 nucleotides match TRBD1. The length of the CDR3 is 17 residues. Per the germline V gene, CDR1 is LNHDA and CDR2 is SQIVND (reference sequence). Losses at the gene ends were 4 bases for V and 2 bases for J; bases not matched to a gene: 12. Written as DNA, the CDR3 is TGTGCCAGTAGTAAGACAGGGGCGAGGGTAGAAAACACTGAAGCTTTCTTT. Protein: CASSKTGARVENTEAFF.

This chain links TRBV6-1 with TRBJ2-1; D is possibly TRBD1 (5 bases). Germline CDR1 MNHNS, CDR2 SASEGT. Trimming removed 5 bases at V and 2 bases at J, with 10 bases between. The CDR3 sequence is 14 residues long. The CDR3 DNA sequence: TGTGCCAGCAGTCAGGGTAGAGCCTACAATGAGCAGTTCTTC. It codes for CASSQGRAYNEQFF.

The CDR3 protein is CASSLATGVEQYF. DNA of the CDR3: TGTGCCAGCAGCTTAGCAACAGGGGTCGAGCAGTACTTC. J is TRBJ2-7 and V is TRBV7-6; 7 positions match TRBD1. CDR1 SGHVS and CDR2 FNYEAQ come from the germline V gene. This CDR3 is 13 amino acids long. V lost 0 bases and J lost 6; bases outside the gene matches: 2. Full variable domain (outside the CDR3, taken from reference TRBV7-6 and TRBJ2-7): GAGVSQSPRYKVTKRGQDVALRCDPISGHVSLYWYRQALGQGPEFLTYFNYEAQQDKSGLPNDRFSAERPEGSISTLTIQRTEQRDSAMYRCASSLATGVEQYFGPGTRLTVT.

This clone occurred a few times. This sequence joins TRBV19 and TRBJ1-2; TRBD1 agrees at 9 bases. CDR1 is LNHDA, CDR2 SQIVND, per germline (reference sequence). The CDR3 spans 16 residues. The ends lost 4 bases at V and 5 bases at J; junction bases unmatched: 11. The CDR3 region is CASSKPTGGRLYGYTF. The CDR3 DNA sequence: TGTGCCAGTAGTAAACCTACAGGGGGCCGGCTTTATGGCTACACCTTC.